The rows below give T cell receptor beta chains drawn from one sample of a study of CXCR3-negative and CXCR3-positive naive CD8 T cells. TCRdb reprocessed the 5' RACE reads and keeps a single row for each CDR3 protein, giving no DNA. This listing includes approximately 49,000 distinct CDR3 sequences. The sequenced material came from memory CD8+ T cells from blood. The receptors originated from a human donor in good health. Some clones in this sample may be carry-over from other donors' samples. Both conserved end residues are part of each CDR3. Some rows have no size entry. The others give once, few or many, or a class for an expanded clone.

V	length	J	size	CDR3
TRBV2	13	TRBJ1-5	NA	CASRRDSNQPQHF
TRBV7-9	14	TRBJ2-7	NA	CASSLDRGYYEQYF
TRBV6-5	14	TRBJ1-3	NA	CASSYSSSGNTIYF
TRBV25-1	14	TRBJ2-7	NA	CASSERDGTYEQYF
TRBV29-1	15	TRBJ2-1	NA	CSAGRASGDYNEQFF
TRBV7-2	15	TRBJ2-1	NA	CASSSLAGGYHEQFF
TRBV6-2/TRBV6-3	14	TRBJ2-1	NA	CASSYGTEGNEQFF
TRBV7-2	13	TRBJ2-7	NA	CASSFYDRYEQYF
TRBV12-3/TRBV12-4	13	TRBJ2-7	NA	CASSPRPDHEQYF
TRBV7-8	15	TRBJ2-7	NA	CASSLASGGHYEQYF
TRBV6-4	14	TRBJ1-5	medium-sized	CASSEGDSNQPQHF
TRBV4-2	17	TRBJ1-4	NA	CASSQSRPLTTNEKLFF
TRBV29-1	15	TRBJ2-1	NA	CSVEDLGVGHNEQFF
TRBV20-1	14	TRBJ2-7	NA	CSARVSGRELEQYF
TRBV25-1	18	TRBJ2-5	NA	CASSEYPPPRGAGETQYF
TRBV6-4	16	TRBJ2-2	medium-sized	CASSDGTSGNTGELFF
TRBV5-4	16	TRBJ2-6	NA	CASSPRLGSGANVLTF
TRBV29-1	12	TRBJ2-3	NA	CSVVRQTDTQYF
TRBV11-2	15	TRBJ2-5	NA	CASSSGALTQETQYF
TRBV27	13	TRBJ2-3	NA	CASSLTSGTSEYF
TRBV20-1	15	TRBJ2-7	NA	CSARWDRDSYGEQYF
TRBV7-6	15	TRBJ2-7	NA	CASSYGGGPPVEQYF
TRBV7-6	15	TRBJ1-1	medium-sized	CASSLSTGLNTEAFF
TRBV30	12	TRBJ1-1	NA	CAWSVMLAQAFF
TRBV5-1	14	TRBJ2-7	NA	CASSSGMTGSEQYF
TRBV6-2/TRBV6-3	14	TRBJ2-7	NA	CASSYAGPSFEQYF
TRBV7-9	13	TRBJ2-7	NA	CASSLVSGSEQYF
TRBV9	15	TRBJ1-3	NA	CASSVLGSSGNTIYF
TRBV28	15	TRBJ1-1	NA	CASNQPRTLNTEAFF
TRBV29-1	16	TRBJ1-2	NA	CSVEEGDRGYNYGYTF
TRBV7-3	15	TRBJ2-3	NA	CASSLGPREADTQYF
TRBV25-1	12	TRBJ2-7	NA	CASSRSSYEQYF
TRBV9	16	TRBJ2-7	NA	CASSVGDRLGSDEQYF
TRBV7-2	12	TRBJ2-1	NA	CATEGRGNEQFF
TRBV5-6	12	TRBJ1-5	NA	CASSRRGQPQHF
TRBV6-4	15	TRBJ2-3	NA	CASSPGQKNLDTQYF
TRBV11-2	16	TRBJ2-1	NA	CASTPEAASGGDEQFF
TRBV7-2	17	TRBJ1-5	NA	CASSLSYVDGPNQPQHF
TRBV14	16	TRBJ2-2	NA	CASSQYSWANTGELFF
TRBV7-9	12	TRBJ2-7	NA	CASSSETYEQYF
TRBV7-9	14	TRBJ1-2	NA	CASRPPGTNYGYTF
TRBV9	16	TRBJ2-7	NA	CAISVGGSGSSYEQYF
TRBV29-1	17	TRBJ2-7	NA	CSVETPGDRGSSYEQYF
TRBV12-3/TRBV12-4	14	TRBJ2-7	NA	CASRDGTRPYEQYF
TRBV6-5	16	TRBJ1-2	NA	CASIPRTGAINYGYTF
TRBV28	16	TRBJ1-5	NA	CASSYMQVAINQPQHF
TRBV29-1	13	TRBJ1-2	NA	CSVPPGGGDGYTF
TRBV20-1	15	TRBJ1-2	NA	CSAARQGVFGYGYTF
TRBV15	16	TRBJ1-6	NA	CATSTPGQGNNSPLHF
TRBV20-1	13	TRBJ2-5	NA	CSAKARGRETQYF
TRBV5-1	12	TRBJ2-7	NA	CASSWTGGEQYF
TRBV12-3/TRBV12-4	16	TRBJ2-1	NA	CASSLTPGQGVDEQFF
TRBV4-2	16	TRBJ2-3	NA	CASSHDGTSGVDTHYF
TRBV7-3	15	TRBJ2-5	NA	CASSPGLAGLETQYF
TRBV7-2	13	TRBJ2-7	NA	CASSMTASYEQYF
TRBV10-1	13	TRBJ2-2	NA	CATRDSNTGELFF
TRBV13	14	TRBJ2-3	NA	CASSLGPSLGTQYF
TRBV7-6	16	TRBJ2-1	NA	CASSFLEGGIYNEQFF
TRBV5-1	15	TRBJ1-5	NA	CASNLLGHSNQPQHF
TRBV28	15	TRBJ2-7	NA	CASKLTTTGGDEQYF